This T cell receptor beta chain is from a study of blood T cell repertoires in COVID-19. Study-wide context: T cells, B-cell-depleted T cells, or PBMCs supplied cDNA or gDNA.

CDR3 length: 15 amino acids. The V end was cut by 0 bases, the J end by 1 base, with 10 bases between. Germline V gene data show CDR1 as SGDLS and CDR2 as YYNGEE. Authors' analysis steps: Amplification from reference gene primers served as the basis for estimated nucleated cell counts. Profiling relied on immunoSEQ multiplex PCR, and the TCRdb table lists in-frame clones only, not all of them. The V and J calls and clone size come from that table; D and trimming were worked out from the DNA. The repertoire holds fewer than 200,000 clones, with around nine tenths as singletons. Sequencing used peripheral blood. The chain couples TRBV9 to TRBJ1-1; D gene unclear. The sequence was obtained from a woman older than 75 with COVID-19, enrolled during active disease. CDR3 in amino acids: CASSVGQAKNTEAFF. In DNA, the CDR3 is TGTGCCAGCAGCGTAGGGCAGGCAAAGAACACTGAAGCTTTCTTT. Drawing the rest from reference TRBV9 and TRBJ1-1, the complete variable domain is DSGVTQTPKHLITATGQRVTLRCSPRSGDLSVYWYQQSLDQGLQFLIQYYNGEERAKGNILERFSAQQFPDLHSELNLSSLELGDSALYFCASSVGQAKNTEAFFGQGTRLTVV.